These T cell receptor beta chains were read from a single sample in a study of PD-1 blockade in classical Hodgkin lymphoma. The method was immunoSEQ multiplex PCR; TCRdb's version includes in-frame clones alone and lacks a portion of them. Of some 150,000 clones in the sample, around 73% were seen once. The source was peripheral blood mononuclear cells (PBMCs), collected before the second cycle of nivolumab. These receptor sequences come from a human donor with classical Hodgkin lymphoma. The CDR3 runs from the conserved cysteine through the conserved F or W. Each record gives: clone size, D gene, J gene, V gene, CDR3 DNA, CDR3 protein. D genes are given only for firm matches. Size is omitted from some rows. Given values are once, few, many or a class for expanded clones.

NA,NA,TRBJ2-7,TRBV9,TGTGCCAGCAGCGTAACCCCTCTACCAGCCTACGAGCAGTACTTC,CASSVTPLPAYEQYF
once,NA,TRBJ1-1,TRBV6-4,TGTGCCAGCAGTGACGGGGGCGGGAACACTGAAGCTTTCTTT,CASSDGGGNTEAFF
NA,NA,TRBJ2-2,TRBV7-9,TGTGCCAGCAGCTTAGATTTGGGGATGAACACCGGGGAGCTGTTTTTT,CASSLDLGMNTGELFF
NA,TRBD2,TRBJ2-5,TRBV6-5,TGTGCCAGCAGCACGGGACTAGCGGGTACAGAGACCCAGTACTTC,CASSTGLAGTETQYF
NA,TRBD2,TRBJ2-3,TRBV19,TGTGCCAGTAGAGGGAGACTAGCGGGGGAGGAAGATACGCAGTATTTT,CASRGRLAGEEDTQYF
once,TRBD1,TRBJ2-7,TRBV28,TGTGCCAGCAGGCTCACAGGGGGAAAGTGGTACTTC,CASRLTGGKWYF
NA,NA,TRBJ2-7,TRBV7-3,TGTGCCAGCAGCCCTTACGGTATCGAGCAGTACTTC,CASSPYGIEQYF
NA,NA,TRBJ2-7,TRBV6-5,TGTGCCAGCAGTTTTCTCGGCTCCTACGAGCAGTACTTC,CASSFLGSYEQYF
NA,NA,TRBJ1-2,TRBV23-1,TGCGCCAGCAGGGCCAAATCCCATGGCTACACCTTC,CASRAKSHGYTF
few,NA,TRBJ1-1,TRBV11-2,TGTGCCAGCAACCGAGGGGGGAACACTGAAGCTTTCTTT,CASNRGGNTEAFF
few,NA,TRBJ1-3,TRBV19,TGTGCCAGTAGTATCCGGCACACGACTGGAAACACCATATATTTT,CASSIRHTTGNTIYF
NA,NA,TRBJ2-1,TRBV5-6,TGTGCCAGCAGCTTTACTAGGAACTCCGGTTGGCGTGAGCAGTTCTTC,CASSFTRNSGWREQFF
NA,TRBD1,TRBJ1-2,TRBV19,TGTGCCAGTAGTACCAAGCTAGGGACAGGGCTTTCGGCTAACTATGGCTACACCTTC,CASSTKLGTGLSANYGYTF
NA,TRBD1,TRBJ1-5,TRBV10-3,TGTGCCATGGCAGGGGGGAGCAATCAGCCCCAGCATTTT,CAMAGGSNQPQHF
NA,NA,TRBJ2-1,TRBV9,TGTGCCAGCAGCGAGAAAACAGGGATATACAATGAGCAGTTCTTC,CASSEKTGIYNEQFF
NA,NA,TRBJ2-2,TRBV2,TGTGCCAGCAGTCAGGACAGAGGAGGTACCACCGGGGAGCTGTTTTTT,CASSQDRGGTTGELFF
NA,NA,TRBJ2-3,TRBV7-9,TGTGCCAGCAGCTTTCCCCTCACAGATACGCAGTATTTT,CASSFPLTDTQYF
NA,NA,TRBJ2-4,TRBV13,TGTGCCAGCAGCTCATCACAGCTAGCCAAAAACATTCAGTACTTC,CASSSSQLAKNIQYF
NA,NA,TRBJ1-3,TRBV2,TGTGCCAGCAAGGCAGGGACAAGACGCTCTGGAAACACCATATATTTT,CASKAGTRRSGNTIYF
NA,TRBD1,TRBJ2-1,TRBV25-1,TGTGCCAGCAGTGTGACAGGGAGAGGTGGGTACAATGAGCAGTTCTTC,CASSVTGRGGYNEQFF
few,NA,TRBJ2-1,TRBV4-3,TGCGCCAGCAGCCAAGATGCGGTGGGCCCTTCCTACAATGAGCAGTTCTTC,CASSQDAVGPSYNEQFF
NA,NA,TRBJ1-4,TRBV19,TGTGCCAGCTTCGGGGGGGAAAAACTGTTTTTT,CASFGGEKLFF
NA,TRBD2,TRBJ2-1,TRBV27,TGTGCCAGCAGTCTTCCCGGGGGGAATGAGCAGTTCTTC,CASSLPGGNEQFF
NA,TRBD2,TRBJ2-1,TRBV6-6,TGTGCCAGCAGTTCCGCCGGGACTAGCGGGAGTGGGGAGCAGTTCTTC,CASSSAGTSGSGEQFF
few,NA,TRBJ1-4,TRBV19,TGTGCCAGTAGCAAAGACGGAGTGGTTAATGAAAAACTGTTTTTT,CASSKDGVVNEKLFF
NA,TRBD1,TRBJ2-6,TRBV18,TGTGCCAGCTCACCACGAGGACAGGGAAGCTCTGGGGCCAACGTCCTGACTTTC,CASSPRGQGSSGANVLTF
NA,NA,TRBJ1-2,TRBV19,TGTGCCAGTAGTCACGGGGGCTACACCTTC,CASSHGGYTF
NA,NA,TRBJ1-5,TRBV7-2,TGTGCCAGCAGCCCCTCGAGTAGCAATCAGCCCCAGCATTTT,CASSPSSSNQPQHF
NA,NA,TRBJ2-5,TRBV7-9,TGTGCCAGCAGCTCGGGGGAGACCCAGTACTTC,CASSSGETQYF
NA,NA,TRBJ2-7,TRBV19,TGTGCCAGTAGTCTCCGGGACGGCGGATATTTCTCCTACGAGCAGTACTTC,CASSLRDGGYFSYEQYF
NA,TRBD2,TRBJ2-3,TRBV27,TGTGCCAGCAGTCCCCCGGGGGGGTTGGATACGCAGTATTTT,CASSPPGGLDTQYF
few,TRBD1,TRBJ2-7,TRBV5-5,TGTGCCAGCAGCCAAGGCAGGGGGCGACGCTCCTACGAGCAGTACTTC,CASSQGRGRRSYEQYF
once,TRBD1,TRBJ1-1,TRBV11-1,TGTGCCAGCAGTCGGACAGGGGCGTCTGAAGCTTTCTTT,CASSRTGASEAFF
NA,NA,TRBJ2-2,TRBV5-6,TGTGCCAGCAGCTTTAGACTGATCAACGCCGGGGAGCTGTTTTTT,CASSFRLINAGELFF
NA,TRBD1,TRBJ1-1,TRBV2,TGTGCCAGCAGGACAGGGGGCTGGACTGAAGCTTTCTTT,CASRTGGWTEAFF
once,NA,TRBJ2-7,TRBV5-1,TGCGCCAGCGGACCCGCAGGGACGAACGAGCAGTACTTC,CASGPAGTNEQYF
few,NA,TRBJ1-4,TRBV19,TGTGCCAGTAGTATTCGGACAGTAGCGGGAAAACTGTTTTTT,CASSIRTVAGKLFF
NA,TRBD1,TRBJ2-2,TRBV13,TGTGCCAGCAGATACGGGACAGCGAACACCGGGGAGCTGTTTTTT,CASRYGTANTGELFF
NA,NA,TRBJ1-5,TRBV6-6,TGTGCCAGCAGTTACAGGGGTAGCAATCAGCCCCAGCATTTT,CASSYRGSNQPQHF
NA,NA,TRBJ2-5,TRBV4-3,TGCGCCAGCAGCCAAGATCATTTGCAGGGGGGGGGACAAGAGACCCAGTACTTC,CASSQDHLQGGGQETQYF
NA,NA,TRBJ1-5,TRBV6-6,TGTGCCAGCAGTTACTCGATCAGGGTGGATCAGCCCCAGCATTTT,CASSYSIRVDQPQHF
NA,NA,TRBJ2-5,TRBV2,TGTGCCAGCAGTGAAGGACGGATTTACCAAGAGACCCAGTACTTC,CASSEGRIYQETQYF
NA,NA,TRBJ2-4,TRBV19,TGTGCCAGTAGTATGACCAGGCTGGACATTCAGTACTTC,CASSMTRLDIQYF
few,NA,TRBJ2-5,TRBV18,TGTGCCAGCTCACCAGTTGGGCAGGTAGAGACCCAGTACTTC,CASSPVGQVETQYF
NA,NA,TRBJ2-1,TRBV4-3,TGCGCCAGCAGCCAAGATTCGTACTCCTACAATGAGCAGTTCTTC,CASSQDSYSYNEQFF
NA,NA,TRBJ2-7,TRBV5-6,TGTGCCAGCAGCTTGGCCGGGACAAGGTCCTACGAGCAGTACTTC,CASSLAGTRSYEQYF